The entry below describes one T cell receptor (beta chain). The J segment lost 5 bases and the V segment lost 4 bases, leaving 2 bases of the junction unmatched. CDR1 MNHNY and CDR2 SVGAGI come from the germline V gene (reference sequence). The CDR3 sequence is 15 residues long. These data are taken from a study of tumor-infiltrating lymphocytes in primary liver carcinoma. Germline DNA was extracted too, while blood RNA derived from unsorted whole blood. The template, roughly 550 ng total RNA, yielded TCR beta cDNA made with a constant-region primer. Three-round nested multiplex PCR performed with slightly modified ARM-PCR produced the TCR beta libraries. Running about 11 cycles apiece, the first two PCR rounds relied on TRBV1-TRBV30 forward primers together with a C-beta reverse primer. TCRdb reprocessed the multiplex PCR reads via MiXCR and lists one record per CDR3 protein. The profile shows more than 150,000 distinct CDR3 sequences, over 50% of them singletons.

This receptor was obtained from a man aged 35-49 years with primary liver carcinoma and hepatitis B virus infection. V usage is TRBV6-6 and J usage is TRBJ2-1, with TRBD2 matching 13 bases. The sample comprised peripheral blood. As DNA, the CDR3 is TGTGCCAGCAGTTTAACTAGCGGGGGGGACAATGAGCAGTTCTTC. Translation: CASSLTSGGDNEQFF.